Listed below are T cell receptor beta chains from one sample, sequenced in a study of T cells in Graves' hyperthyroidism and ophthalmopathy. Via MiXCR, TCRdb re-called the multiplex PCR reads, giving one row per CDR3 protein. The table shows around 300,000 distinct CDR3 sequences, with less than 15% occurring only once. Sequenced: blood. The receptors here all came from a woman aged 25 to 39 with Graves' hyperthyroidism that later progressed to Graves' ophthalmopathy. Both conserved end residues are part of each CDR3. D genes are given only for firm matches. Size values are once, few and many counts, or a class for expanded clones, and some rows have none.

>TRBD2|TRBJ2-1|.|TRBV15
TGTGCCACCAGCAGAGATTGGGAAAGTAGCGGGAATCGGGCCAATGAGCAGTTCTTC
CATSRDWESSGNRANEQFF
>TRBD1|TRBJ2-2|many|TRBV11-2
TGTGCCAGCACCCAACAGGGGCCGGGCACCGGGGAGCTGTTTTTT
CASTQQGPGTGELFF
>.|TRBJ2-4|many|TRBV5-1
TGCGCCAGCACCCTACAAGGTCGGGATGGCATTCAGTACTTC
CASTLQGRDGIQYF
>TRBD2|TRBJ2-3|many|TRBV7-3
TGTGCCAGCAGCTCCCAGGGACTAGCGGGATTGGATACGCAGTATTTT
CASSSQGLAGLDTQYF
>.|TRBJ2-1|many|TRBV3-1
TGTGCCAGCAGCCAAGCGGGGAGGGAGCAGTTCTTC
CASSQAGREQFF
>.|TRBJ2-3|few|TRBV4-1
TGCGCCAGCAGCCAATACGACCGAGACACAGATACGCAGTATTTT
CASSQYDRDTDTQYF
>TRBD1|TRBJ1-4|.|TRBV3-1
TGTGCCAGCAGCCGACTCGGGGGAAACAGGGGCTTTCATGAAAAACTGTTTTTT
CASSRLGGNRGFHEKLFF
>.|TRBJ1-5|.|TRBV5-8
TGTGCCAGCAGCCCTGTTAGCAATCAGCCCCAGCATTTT
CASSPVSNQPQHF
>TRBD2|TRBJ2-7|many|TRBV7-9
TGTGCCAGCAGCCCTAGGGGATCTAGCGGCCGGTTCTCCTACGAGCAGTACTTC
CASSPRGSSGRFSYEQYF
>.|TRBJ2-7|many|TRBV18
TGTGCCAGCTCACCACAACAGGGCTACGAGCAGTACTTC
CASSPQQGYEQYF
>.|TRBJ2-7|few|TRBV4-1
TGCGCCAGCAGCCAAGATGTAGTAAACTCCTACGAGCAGTACTTC
CASSQDVVNSYEQYF
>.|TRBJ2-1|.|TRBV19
TGTGCCAGTAGTATTACAGGGATTAGTATATCCTACAATGAGCAGTTCTTC
CASSITGISISYNEQFF
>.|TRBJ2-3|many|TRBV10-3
TGTGCCATCACGTCTGGGGATACGCAGTATTTT
CAITSGDTQYF
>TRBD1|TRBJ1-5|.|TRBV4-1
TGCGCCAGCAGCCAAACAGGCAGGGGGCTCAATCAGCCCCAGCATTTT
CASSQTGRGLNQPQHF
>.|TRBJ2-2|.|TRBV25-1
TGTGCCAGCCTGGACGGGAACACCGGGGAGCTGTTTTTT
CASLDGNTGELFF
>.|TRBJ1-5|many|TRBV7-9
TGTGCCAGCAGCTTAACCACAGACAATCAGCCCCAGCATTTT
CASSLTTDNQPQHF
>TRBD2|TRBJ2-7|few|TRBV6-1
TGTGCCAGCGGATACCCGACTAGCGGGCATCCAACGAGCTCCTACGAGCAGTACTTC
CASGYPTSGHPTSSYEQYF
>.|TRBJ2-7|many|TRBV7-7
TGTGCTAGCAGCCCGGGACCGCCGCGCGGCGAGCAGTACTTC
CASSPGPPRGEQYF
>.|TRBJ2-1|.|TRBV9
TGTGCCAGCAGCGTAGCGGGTCCTTCCTACAATGAGCAGTTCTTC
CASSVAGPSYNEQFF
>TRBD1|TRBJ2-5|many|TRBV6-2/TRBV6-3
TGTGCCAGCAGTTACGGGACAGGGGGCCGGGAGACCCAGTACTTC
CASSYGTGGRETQYF
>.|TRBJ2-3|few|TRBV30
TGTGCCTGGGGACGGTCCGGGGGGCAGTATTTT
CAWGRSGGQYF
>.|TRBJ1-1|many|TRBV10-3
TGTGCCATCAGTGAGGTGTGGAACACTGAAGCTTTCTTT
CAISEVWNTEAFF
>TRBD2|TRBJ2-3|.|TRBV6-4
TGTGCCAGCACAAGGATCACTAGCGGACTCACAGATACGCAGTATTTT
CASTRITSGLTDTQYF
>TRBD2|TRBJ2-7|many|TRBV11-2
TGTGCCAGCAGACCACTAGCGGGTCAGAGCTCCTACGAGCAGTACTTC
CASRPLAGQSSYEQYF
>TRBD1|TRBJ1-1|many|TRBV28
TGTGCCAGCAGCCCAGACAGGGAGGACACTGAAGCTTTCTTT
CASSPDREDTEAFF
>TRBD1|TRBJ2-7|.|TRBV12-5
TGTGCTAGTGGTTTGCCCCGACAGGGCCCTTACAGTGAGCAGTACTTC
CASGLPRQGPYSEQYF
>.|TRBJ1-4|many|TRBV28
TGTGCCAGCAGTCCCCAGGGCTCTACTAATGAAAAACTGTTTTTT
CASSPQGSTNEKLFF
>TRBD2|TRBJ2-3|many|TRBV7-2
TGTGCCAGCAGCTTAGTACCCCTTACTAGCGGGAGTGAGGGAGGAAGCACAGATACGCAGTATTTT
CASSLVPLTSGSEGGSTDTQYF
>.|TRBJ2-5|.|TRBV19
TGTGCCAGTAGTGTGGACAGAGGGCTGGAGACCCAGTACTTC
CASSVDRGLETQYF
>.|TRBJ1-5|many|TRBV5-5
TGTGCCAGCAGCTTGATGGGAAGCAATCAGCCCCAGCATTTT
CASSLMGSNQPQHF
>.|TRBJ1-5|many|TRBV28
TGTGCCAGCATCCCAAGGGCGGGGGGGATCGATCAGCCCCAGCATTTT
CASIPRAGGIDQPQHF
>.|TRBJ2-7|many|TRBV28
TGTGCCAGCAGTTTAAAGGGCTTCTCCTACGAGCAGTACTTC
CASSLKGFSYEQYF
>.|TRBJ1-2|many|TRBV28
TGTGCCAGCAGTCTCACGGCCTCAGGGGCTAACTATGGCTACACCTTC
CASSLTASGANYGYTF
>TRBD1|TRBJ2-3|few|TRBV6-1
TGTGCCAGCAGTGAAGCGCAGGGACAGGGGGGAGATACGCAGTATTTT
CASSEAQGQGGDTQYF
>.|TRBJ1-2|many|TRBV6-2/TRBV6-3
TGTGCCAGCAGATCCCCGGGCAGGGGACATAACTATGGCTACACCTTC
CASRSPGRGHNYGYTF
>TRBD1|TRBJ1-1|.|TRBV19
TGTGCCAGTAGATTACAGGGGGCCGGGACTGAAGCTTTCTTT
CASRLQGAGTEAFF
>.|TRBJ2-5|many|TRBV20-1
TGCAGTGCTAGCCTCGAGACCCAGTACTTC
CSASLETQYF
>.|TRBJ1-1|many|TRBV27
TGTGCCAGCAGTTCCTCATCGTTCGGGGCTGAAGCTTTCTTT
CASSSSSFGAEAFF
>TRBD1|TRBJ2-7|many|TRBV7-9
TGTGCCAGCAGCTCGAACCACCAGACAGGGGGCGTTGGTGAAGAGCAGTACTTC
CASSSNHQTGGVGEEQYF
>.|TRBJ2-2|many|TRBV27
TGTGCCAGCAGACTGGAACTGACGGCCGGGGAGCTGTTTTTT
CASRLELTAGELFF
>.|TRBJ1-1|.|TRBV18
TGTGCCAGCTCACCACGGTCGCAGGAGATGGCTTTCTTT
CASSPRSQEMAFF
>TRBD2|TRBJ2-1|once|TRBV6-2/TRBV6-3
TGTGCCAGCAGTGGGACTAGCGGGAGAAGATACGAGCAGTTCTTC
CASSGTSGRRYEQFF
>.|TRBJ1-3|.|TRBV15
TGTGCCACCAGCAGAGATCTCTCTGGAAACACCATATATTTT
CATSRDLSGNTIYF
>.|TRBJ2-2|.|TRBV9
TGTGCCAGCAGCGTAGAGCCGGCCGGGGAGCTGTTTTTT
CASSVEPAGELFF
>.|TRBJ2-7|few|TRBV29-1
TGCAGCGCAAAGGGGACAACTTACGAGCAGTACTTC
CSAKGTTYEQYF
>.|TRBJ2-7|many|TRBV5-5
TGCACCAACTACTACGAGCAGTACTTC
CTNYYEQYF
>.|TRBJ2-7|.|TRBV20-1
TGCAGTGCTAGTAGTGCCAGCAGCTCCCTAGGTTACGAGCAGTACTTC
CSASSASSSLGYEQYF
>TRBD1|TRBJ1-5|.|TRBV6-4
TGTGCCAGCAGTTTAAAACTTCTCCGGGGACAGGGACCCTTCGGGGGCAATCAGCCCCAGCATTTT
CASSLKLLRGQGPFGGNQPQHF
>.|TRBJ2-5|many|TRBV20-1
TGCAGCTTCCCGACCGTGGATTGGGAGACCCAGTACTTC
CSFPTVDWETQYF
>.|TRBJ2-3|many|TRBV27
TGTGCCAGCAGTTTTGACTATGGCACAGATACGCAGTATTTT
CASSFDYGTDTQYF
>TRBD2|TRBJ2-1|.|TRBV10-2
TGCGCCAGCAGGGGGCTAGCGGGAGGCCACGGGGATCGCAATGAGCAGTTCTTC
CASRGLAGGHGDRNEQFF
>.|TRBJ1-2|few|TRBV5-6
TGTGCCAGCAGCTTGTCGAAGAACTATGGCTACACCTTC
CASSLSKNYGYTF
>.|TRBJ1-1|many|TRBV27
TGTGCCAGCAGTCTATATCCGGGACAGAACACTGAAGCTTTCTTT
CASSLYPGQNTEAFF
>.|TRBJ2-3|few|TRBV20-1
TGCAGTGCTAGGAGACTGGTTTCAGATACGCAGTATTTT
CSARRLVSDTQYF
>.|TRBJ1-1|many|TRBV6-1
TGTGCCAGCACCTCGGCCCGTGAAGCTTTCTTT
CASTSAREAFF
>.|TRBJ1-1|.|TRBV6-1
TGTGCCAGCAGTGAAATAGGGAGGGTCACTGAAGCTTTCTTT
CASSEIGRVTEAFF
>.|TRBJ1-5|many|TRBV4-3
TGCGCCAGCAGCCAAGCGCGGAATCAGCCCCAGCATTTT
CASSQARNQPQHF